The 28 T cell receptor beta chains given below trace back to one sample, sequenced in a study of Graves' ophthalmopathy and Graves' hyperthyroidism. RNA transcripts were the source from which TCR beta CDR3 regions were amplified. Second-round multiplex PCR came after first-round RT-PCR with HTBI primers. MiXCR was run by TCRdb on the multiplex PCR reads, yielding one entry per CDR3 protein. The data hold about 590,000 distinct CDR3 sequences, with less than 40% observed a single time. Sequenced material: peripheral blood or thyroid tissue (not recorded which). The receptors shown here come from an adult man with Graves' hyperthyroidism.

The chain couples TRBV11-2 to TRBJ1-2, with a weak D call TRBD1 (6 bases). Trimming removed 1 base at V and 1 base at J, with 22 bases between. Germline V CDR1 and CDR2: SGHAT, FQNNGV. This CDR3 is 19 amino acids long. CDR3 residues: CASSLGQGNYNEHNYGYTF. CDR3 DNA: TGTGCCAGCAGCTTAGGGCAGGGGAACTACAATGAGCATAACTATGGCTACACCTTC.

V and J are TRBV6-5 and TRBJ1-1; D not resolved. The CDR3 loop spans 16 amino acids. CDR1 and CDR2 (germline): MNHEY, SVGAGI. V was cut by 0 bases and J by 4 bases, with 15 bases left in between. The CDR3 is CASSYSKPRRATEAFF. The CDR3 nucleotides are TGTGCCAGCAGTTACTCGAAGCCCAGGCGGGCCACTGAAGCTTTCTTT.

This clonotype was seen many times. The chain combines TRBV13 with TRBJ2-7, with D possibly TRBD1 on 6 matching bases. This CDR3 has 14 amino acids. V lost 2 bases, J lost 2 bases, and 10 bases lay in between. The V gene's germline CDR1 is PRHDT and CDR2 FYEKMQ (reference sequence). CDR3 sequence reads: CASSLRGSAYEQYF. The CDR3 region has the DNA TGTGCCAGCAGCTTAAGGGGGAGCGCCTACGAGCAGTACTTC.

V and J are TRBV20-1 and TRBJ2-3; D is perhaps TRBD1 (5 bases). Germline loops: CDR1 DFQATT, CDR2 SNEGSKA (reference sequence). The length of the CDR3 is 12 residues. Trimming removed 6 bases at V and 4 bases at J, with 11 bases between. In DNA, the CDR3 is TGCAGTGCCGACTCCAGGGCAGATACGCAGTATTTT. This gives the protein CSADSRADTQYF.

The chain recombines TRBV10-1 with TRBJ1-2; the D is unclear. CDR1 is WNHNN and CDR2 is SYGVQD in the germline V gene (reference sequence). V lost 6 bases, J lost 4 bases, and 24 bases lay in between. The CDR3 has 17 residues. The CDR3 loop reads CASSSPPGHPQLYGYTF. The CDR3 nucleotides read TGCGCCAGCAGCTCTCCTCCGGGCCACCCCCAACTCTATGGCTACACCTTC.

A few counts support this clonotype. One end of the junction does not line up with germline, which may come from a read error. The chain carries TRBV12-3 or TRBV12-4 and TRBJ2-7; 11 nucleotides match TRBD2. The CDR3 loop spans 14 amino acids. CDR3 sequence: CASRLAGGSVEQYF. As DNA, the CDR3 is TGTGCCAGCAGGTTAGCGGGAGGGTCCGTCGAGCAGTACTTC.

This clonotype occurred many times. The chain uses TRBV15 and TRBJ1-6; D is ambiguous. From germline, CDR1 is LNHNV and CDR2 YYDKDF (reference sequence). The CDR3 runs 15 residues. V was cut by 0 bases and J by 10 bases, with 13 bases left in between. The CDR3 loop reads CATSRETPGKSPLHF. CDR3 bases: TGTGCCACCAGCAGAGAAACCCCAGGCAAATCACCCCTCCACTTT.

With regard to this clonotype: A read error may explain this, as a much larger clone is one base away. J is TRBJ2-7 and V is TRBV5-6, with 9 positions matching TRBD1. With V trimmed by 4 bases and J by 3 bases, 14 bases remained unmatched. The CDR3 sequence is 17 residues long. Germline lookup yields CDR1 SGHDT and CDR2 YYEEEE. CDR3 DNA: TGTGCCAGCAGCGGGGGGACCGAACAGGGGGCGATCTACGAGCAGTACTTC. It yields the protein CASSGGTEQGAIYEQYF. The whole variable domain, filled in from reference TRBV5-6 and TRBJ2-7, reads DAGVTQSPTHLIKTRGQQVTLRCSPKSGHDTVSWYQQALGQGPQFIFQYYEEEERQRGNFPDRFSGHQFPNYSSELNVNALLLGDSALYLCASSGGTEQGAIYEQYFGPGTRLTVT.

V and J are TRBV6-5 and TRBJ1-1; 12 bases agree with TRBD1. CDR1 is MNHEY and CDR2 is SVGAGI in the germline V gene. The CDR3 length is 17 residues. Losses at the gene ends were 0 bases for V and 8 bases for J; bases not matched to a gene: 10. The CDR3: CASSYSMGQGANIEAFF. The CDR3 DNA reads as TGTGCCAGCAGTTACTCGATGGGACAGGGGGCGAACATCGAAGCTTTCTTT.

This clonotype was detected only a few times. The CDR3 DNA reads TGTGCCAGCGGGGGACCGATTAGCGGGGGAACCTACGAGCAGTACTTC. This gives the protein CASGGPISGGTYEQYF. The rearrangement links TRBV2 to TRBJ2-7; 9 bases are a match to TRBD2. Germline assignment: CDR1 SNHLY and CDR2 FYNNEI. This CDR3 is 16 amino acids long. Trimming removed 8 bases from V and 2 bases from J; junction bases left unmatched: 13.

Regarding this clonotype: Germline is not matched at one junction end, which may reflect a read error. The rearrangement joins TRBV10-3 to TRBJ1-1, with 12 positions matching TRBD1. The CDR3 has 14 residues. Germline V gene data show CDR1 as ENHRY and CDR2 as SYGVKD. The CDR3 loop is CAISEAGQGAHAVF. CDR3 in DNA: TGTGCCATCAGTGAAGCGGGACAGGGGGCTCATGCCGTGTTT.

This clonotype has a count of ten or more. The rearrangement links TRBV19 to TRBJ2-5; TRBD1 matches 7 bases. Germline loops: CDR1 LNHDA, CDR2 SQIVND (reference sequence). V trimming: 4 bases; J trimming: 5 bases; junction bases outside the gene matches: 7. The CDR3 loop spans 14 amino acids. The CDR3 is CASSTVTGEETQYF. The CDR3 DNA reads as TGTGCCAGTAGTACGGTAACAGGGGAGGAGACCCAGTACTTC.

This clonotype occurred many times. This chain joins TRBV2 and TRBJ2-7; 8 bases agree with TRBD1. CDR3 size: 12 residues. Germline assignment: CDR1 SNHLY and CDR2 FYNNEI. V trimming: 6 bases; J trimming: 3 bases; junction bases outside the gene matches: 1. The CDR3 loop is CASSGTGYEQYF. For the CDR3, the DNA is TGTGCCAGCAGCGGGACAGGCTACGAGCAGTACTTC.

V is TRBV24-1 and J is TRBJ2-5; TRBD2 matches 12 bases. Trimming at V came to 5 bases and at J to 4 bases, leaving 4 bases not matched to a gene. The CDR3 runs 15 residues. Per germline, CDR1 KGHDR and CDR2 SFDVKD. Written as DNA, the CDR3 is TGTGCCACCAGTGCCCAACTAGCGGGGGGAGAGACCCAGTACTTC. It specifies CATSAQLAGGETQYF.

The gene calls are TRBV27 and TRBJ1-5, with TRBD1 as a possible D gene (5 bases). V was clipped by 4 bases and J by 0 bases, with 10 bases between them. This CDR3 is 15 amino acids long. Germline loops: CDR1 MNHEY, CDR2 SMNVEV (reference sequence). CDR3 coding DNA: TGTGCCAGCAGTTCGACAGTAGATAGCAATCAGCCCCAGCATTTT. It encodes CASSSTVDSNQPQHF.

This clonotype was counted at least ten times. CDR3 sequence reads: CASSGGQRNEKLFF. The CDR3 region has the DNA TGCGCCAGCAGTGGGGGACAACGCAATGAAAAACTGTTTTTT. This chain uses TRBV10-2 with TRBJ1-4, with D possibly matching TRBD1 (6 bases). V was shortened by 4 bases and J by 5 bases, with 11 bases between the two germline ends. Germline V gene sequence: CDR1 WSHSY, CDR2 SAAADI. The CDR3 has 14 residues.

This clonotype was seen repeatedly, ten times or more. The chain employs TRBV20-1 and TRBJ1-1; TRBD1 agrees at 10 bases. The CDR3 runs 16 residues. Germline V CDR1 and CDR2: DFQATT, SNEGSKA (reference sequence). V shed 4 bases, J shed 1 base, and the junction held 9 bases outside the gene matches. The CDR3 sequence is CSAKTGTGVENTEAFF. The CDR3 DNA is TGCAGTGCTAAAACCGGGACAGGGGTTGAGAACACTGAAGCTTTCTTT.

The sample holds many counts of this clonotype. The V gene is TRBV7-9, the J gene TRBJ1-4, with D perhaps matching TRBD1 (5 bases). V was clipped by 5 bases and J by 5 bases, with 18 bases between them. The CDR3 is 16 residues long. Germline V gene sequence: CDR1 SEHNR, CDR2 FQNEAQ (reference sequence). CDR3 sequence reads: CASSPEQGRINEKLFF. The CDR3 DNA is TGTGCCAGCAGCCCCGAGCAGGGCAGGATCAATGAAAAACTGTTTTTT. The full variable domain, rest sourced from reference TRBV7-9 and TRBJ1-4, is DTGVSQNPRHKITKRGQNVTFRCDPISEHNRLYWYRQTLGQGPEFLTYFQNEAQLEKSRLLSDRFSAERPKGSFSTLEIQRTEQGDSAMYLCASSPEQGRINEKLFFGSGTQLSVL.

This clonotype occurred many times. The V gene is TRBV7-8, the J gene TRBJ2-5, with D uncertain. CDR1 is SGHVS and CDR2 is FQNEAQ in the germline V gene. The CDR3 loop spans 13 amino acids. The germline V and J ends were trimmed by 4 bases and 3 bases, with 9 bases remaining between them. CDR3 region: CASSSYTEETQYF. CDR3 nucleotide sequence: TGTGCCAGCAGCTCGTATACTGAAGAGACCCAGTACTTC.

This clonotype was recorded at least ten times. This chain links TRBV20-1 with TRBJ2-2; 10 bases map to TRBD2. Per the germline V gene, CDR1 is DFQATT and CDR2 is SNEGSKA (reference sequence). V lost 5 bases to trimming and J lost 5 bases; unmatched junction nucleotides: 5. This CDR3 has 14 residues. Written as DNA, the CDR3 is TGCAGTGCTCTGGGGACTAGCGTTACCGGGGAGCTGTTTTTT. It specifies CSALGTSVTGELFF.

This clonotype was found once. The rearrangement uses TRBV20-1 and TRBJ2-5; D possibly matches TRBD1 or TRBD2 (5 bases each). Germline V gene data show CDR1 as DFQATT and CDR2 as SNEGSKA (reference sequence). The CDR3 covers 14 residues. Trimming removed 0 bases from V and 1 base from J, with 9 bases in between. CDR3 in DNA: TGCAGTGCTAGAGATCATGGGGGCCAAGAGACCCAGTACTTC. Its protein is CSARDHGGQETQYF.

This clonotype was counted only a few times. The CDR3 here is CASSRRGLWGASDTGELFF. The CDR3 DNA reads TGTGCCAGCAGCAGACGGGGGCTGTGGGGAGCTTCGGACACCGGGGAGCTGTTTTTT. The gene calls are TRBV7-9 and TRBJ2-2; possibly TRBD1 or TRBD2 for D (6 bases each). This CDR3 has 19 amino acids. Trimming left V 5 bases short and J 3 bases short, with 25 bases between. The germline gives CDR1 SEHNR, CDR2 FQNEAQ (reference sequence). Complete variable domain (other parts from reference TRBV7-9 and TRBJ2-2): DTGVSQNPRHKITKRGQNVTFRCDPISEHNRLYWYRQTLGQGPEFLTYFQNEAQLEKSRLLSDRFSAERPKGSFSTLEIQRTEQGDSAMYLCASSRRGLWGASDTGELFFGEGSRLTVL.

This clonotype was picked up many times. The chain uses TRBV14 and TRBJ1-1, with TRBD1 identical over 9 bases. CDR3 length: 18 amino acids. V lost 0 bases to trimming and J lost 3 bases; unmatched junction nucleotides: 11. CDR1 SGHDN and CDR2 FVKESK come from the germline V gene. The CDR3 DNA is TGTGCCAGCAGCCAAGATTTCTTGCCCTGGACAGGGGACACTGAAGCTTTCTTT. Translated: CASSQDFLPWTGDTEAFF.

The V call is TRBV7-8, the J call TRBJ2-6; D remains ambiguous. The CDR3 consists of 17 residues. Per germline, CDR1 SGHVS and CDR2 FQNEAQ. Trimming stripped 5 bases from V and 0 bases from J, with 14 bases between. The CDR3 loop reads CASSQTQVRSGANVLTF. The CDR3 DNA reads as TGTGCCAGCAGCCAAACCCAGGTCCGCTCTGGGGCCAACGTCCTGACTTTC.

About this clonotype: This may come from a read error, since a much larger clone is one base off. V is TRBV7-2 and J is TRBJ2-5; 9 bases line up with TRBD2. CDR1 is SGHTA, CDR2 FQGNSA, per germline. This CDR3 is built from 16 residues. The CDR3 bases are TGTGCCGGCAGCTTAGAGTCGGGGCGGGGGGGAGAGACCCAGTACTTC. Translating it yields CAGSLESGRGGETQYF.

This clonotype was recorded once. This CDR3 is CASSTTSGHNEQFF. The CDR3 DNA is TGTGCCAGCAGCACAACTAGCGGACACAATGAGCAGTTCTTC. The chain combines TRBV7-2 with TRBJ2-1; 8 bases are shared with TRBD2. The CDR3 contains 14 residues. Per the germline V gene, CDR1 is SGHTA and CDR2 is FQGNSA. V was clipped by 5 bases and J by 5 bases; unmatched bases: 5.

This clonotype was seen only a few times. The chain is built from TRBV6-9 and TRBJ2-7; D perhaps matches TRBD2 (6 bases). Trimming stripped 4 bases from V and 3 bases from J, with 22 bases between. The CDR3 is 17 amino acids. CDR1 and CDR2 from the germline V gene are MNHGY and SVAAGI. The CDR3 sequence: CASSLGLGRESIYEQYF. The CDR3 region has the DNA TGTGCCAGCAGTTTAGGGCTCGGCCGGGAGTCGATCTACGAGCAGTACTTC.

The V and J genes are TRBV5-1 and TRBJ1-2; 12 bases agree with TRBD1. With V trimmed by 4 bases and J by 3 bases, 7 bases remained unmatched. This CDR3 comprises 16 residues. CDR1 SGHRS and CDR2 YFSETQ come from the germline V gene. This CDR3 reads CASSEGQGARYYGYTF. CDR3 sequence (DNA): TGCGCCAGCAGCGAGGGACAGGGGGCGCGATACTATGGCTACACCTTC. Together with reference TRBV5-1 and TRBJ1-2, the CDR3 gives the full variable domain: KAGVTQTPRYLIKTRGQQVTLSCSPISGHRSVSWYQQTPGQGLQFLFEYFSETQRNKGNFPGRFSGRQFSNSRSEMNVSTLELGDSALYLCASSEGQGARYYGYTFGSGTRLTVV.